These 13 T cell receptor beta chains originate from one sample sequenced in a study of cytotoxic CD8 clonotypes in ibrutinib-treated CLL. Measured with immunoSEQ multiplex PCR; TCRdb has only the in-frame clones, and not every one. Here the sample spans about 80,000 clones, roughly 77% being singletons. The source was PBMCs, collected after 12 months of ibrutinib treatment. Receptors originate from a human donor with chronic lymphocytic leukemia.

This sequence joins TRBV4-2 and TRBJ2-7, with 14 bases fitting TRBD2. The V segment lost 1 base and the J segment 2 bases; nucleotides outside the gene matches: 7. CDR3 length equals 18 residues. Germline values: CDR1 LGHNA, CDR2 YNFKEQ. CDR3 loop: CASSQVGTSGGPTYEQYF. The CDR3 DNA reads as TGTGCCAGCAGCCAAGTAGGGACTAGCGGGGGCCCTACCTACGAGCAGTACTTC.

This rearrangement joins TRBV19 to TRBJ1-4; D possibly corresponds to TRBD1 (5 bases). Germline V gene lookup returns CDR1 LNHDA and CDR2 SQIVND (reference sequence). Trimming shortened V by 6 bases and J by 8 bases, and 16 bases separated the two germline ends. The CDR3 runs 14 residues. The CDR3 loop is CASSIRDGEEKLFF. CDR3 nucleotide sequence: TGTGCCAGTAGCATCCGGGACGGAGAAGAAAAACTGTTTTTT.

This chain joins TRBV11-2 and TRBJ2-7, with a tentative D call TRBD2 (5 bases). This CDR3 comprises 13 residues. V was shortened by 3 bases and J by 3 bases, with 9 bases between the two germline ends. Germline assignment: CDR1 SGHAT and CDR2 FQNNGV. CDR3 residues: CASSFVEVYEQYF. The DNA of the CDR3 is TGTGCCAGCAGCTTCGTGGAGGTCTACGAGCAGTACTTC.

The chain couples TRBV11-2 to TRBJ2-3; D may be TRBD2 (6 bases). This CDR3 spans 14 amino acids. Germline V gene sequence: CDR1 SGHAT, CDR2 FQNNGV. V lost 3 bases to trimming and J lost 4 bases, with 11 bases between them. CDR3 nucleotides: TGTGCCAGCAGCTTCGTGTGGGACTCAGATACGCAGTATTTT. This translates into CASSFVWDSDTQYF.

In DNA form, the CDR3 reads TGTGCCAGCAGCTTCCAATTCCCCACTGAAGCTTTCTTT. Protein product: CASSFQFPTEAFF. The rearrangement joins TRBV7-2 to TRBJ1-1, with D unclear. The V and J ends lost 3 bases and 4 bases respectively, with 9 bases between them. Germline V gene data show CDR1 as SGHTA and CDR2 as FQGNSA. CDR3 length: 13 amino acids.

V usage is TRBV2 and J usage is TRBJ1-4; 9 nucleotides align to TRBD1. Germline CDR1 and CDR2: SNHLY and FYNNEI. This CDR3 comprises 14 residues. The ends lost 6 bases at V and 8 bases at J; junction bases unmatched: 7. CDR3 protein: CASSLETGGEKLFF. The CDR3 bases are TGTGCCAGCAGCCTCGAGACAGGGGGGGAAAAACTGTTTTTT.

This clone has just a few counts. The chain uses TRBV25-1 and TRBJ1-2; TRBD1 is a possible D gene (5 bases). Between the trimmed V and J ends, which lost 5 bases and 8 bases, there was a span of 12 bases. CDR3 length equals 12 residues. Germline loops: CDR1 MGHDK, CDR2 SYGVNS. Here the CDR3 reads CASSTQGTGYTF. The CDR3 DNA is TGTGCCAGCAGTACCCAGGGTACGGGCTACACCTTC.

The chain couples TRBV5-1 to TRBJ2-3, with TRBD2 identical over 7 bases. V lost 4 bases, J lost 2 bases, and 7 bases stayed unmatched. Germline loops: CDR1 SGHRS, CDR2 YFSETQ. The CDR3 is 15 amino acids. CDR3 nucleotide sequence: TGCGCCAGCAGCCCCCGGGGGGATCCCACAGATACGCAGTATTTT. Translated: CASSPRGDPTDTQYF.

The chain combines TRBV6-5 with TRBJ1-2; a possible D gene is TRBD1 (6 bases). The CDR3 loop spans 14 amino acids. V lost 7 bases, J lost 4 bases, and 16 bases lay in between. CDR1 and CDR2 from the germline V gene are MNHEY and SVGAGI. CDR3 sequence (DNA): TGTGCCAGCACCCCGGGGGCCACCCCCTATGGCTACACCTTC. The encoded protein is CASTPGATPYGYTF.

The genes are TRBV6-8 and TRBJ2-5; no reliable D call. V was cut by 10 bases and J by 1 base, with 22 bases left in between. Germline CDR1 is MNHGY and CDR2 is SAAAGT. This CDR3 has 16 residues. The chain's CDR3 is CATPSKVAAIQETQYF. The CDR3 DNA reads TGTGCCACACCTTCGAAAGTAGCAGCTATCCAAGAGACCCAGTACTTC.

The gene calls are TRBV7-2 and TRBJ1-2; D might be TRBD1 (6 bases). CDR1 is SGHTA, CDR2 FQGNSA, per germline. Trimming shortened V by 7 bases and J by 4 bases, and 13 bases separated the two germline ends. This CDR3 region has 13 residues. CDR3 protein: CASTPGDIYGYTF. The CDR3 coding sequence is TGTGCCAGCACCCCAGGGGATATCTATGGCTACACCTTC.

The chain uses TRBV18 and TRBJ2-1; D possibly matches TRBD1 or TRBD2 (5 bases each). This CDR3 contains 15 residues. Germline CDR1 and CDR2: KGHSH and LQKENI. Between the trimmed V and J ends, which lost 3 bases and 5 bases, there was a span of 14 bases. The CDR3 loop is CASSPGVPIDNEQFF. The CDR3 DNA follows: TGTGCCAGCTCACCGGGGGTCCCCATTGACAATGAGCAGTTCTTC.

V and J are TRBV7-3 and TRBJ1-3; TRBD1 matches at 10 bases. The CDR3 totals 16 residues. Germline CDR1 and CDR2: SGHTA and FQGTGA. Unmatched junction bases numbered 6, after V lost 5 bases and J lost 2 bases. The CDR3 is CASSQTGTGAGNTIYF. The CDR3 DNA reads as TGTGCCAGCAGCCAAACCGGGACAGGGGCTGGAAACACCATATATTTT.